One TCR beta chain is described in this entry. The data were taken from a study of T cell changes during pregnancy in multiple sclerosis. Per the germline V gene, CDR1 is MNHEY and CDR2 is SMNVEV (reference sequence). V lost 2 bases and J lost 3, with 13 bases in between. CDR3 length: 15 residues. Measured with immunoSEQ multiplex PCR; TCRdb has only the in-frame clones, and not every one. Here the sample spans under 45,000 clones, approximately 91% being singletons. Sequenced here: CD8+ T cells from peripheral blood mononuclear cells, sampled in the third trimester of pregnancy. The V call is TRBV27, the J call TRBJ2-5; the D gene is possibly TRBD2 (6 bases). This TCR was sampled from a female donor with multiple sclerosis, enrolled in a pregnancy study. CDR3 DNA: TGTGCCAGCAGTTTAGACGGGAGTTATAAAGAGACCCAGTACTTC. This sequence encodes CASSLDGSYKETQYF.